Shown below are 11 T cell receptor beta chains from a single sample sequenced in a study of human T cells and chemical hapten exposure. Single cDNA molecules in the library carried unique molecular identifiers attached during preparation. TCRdb redid the calling of the reads with MiXCR, one entry per CDR3 protein. The sample has around 600 distinct CDR3 sequences, 60% to 80% seen once; the top ten hold 6.5%. Treatment in this sample: therapeutic diphenylcyclopropenone sensitization with weekly scalp DPC. Sample: whole blood, taken before DPC sensitization or 2, 6, or about 24 weeks after (not recorded which). All receptors come from an adult with alopecia areata. Some clones in this sample may be carry-over from other donors' samples. This table probably holds off-target reads from a library built for another chain.

Only one count was recorded for this clonotype. The rearrangement links TRBV7-9 to TRBJ2-3; perhaps D is TRBD1 or TRBD2 (6 bases each). Per the germline V gene, CDR1 is SEHNR and CDR2 is FQNEAQ (reference sequence). The CDR3 runs 17 residues. Trimming shortened V by 8 bases and J by 0 bases, and 21 bases separated the two germline ends. CDR3 DNA sequence: TGTGCCAGCGGTAGGCCCCGGGGGCCCCCTAGCACAGATACGCAGTATTTT. Its protein product is CASGRPRGPPSTDTQYF.

In this sample, this clonotype turned up a few times. This chain joins TRBV4-1 and TRBJ2-7; 7 bases map to TRBD1. Germline V lookup: CDR1 MGHRA, CDR2 YSYEKL. The CDR3 consists of 15 residues. The junction had 5 bases not matched to a gene; V was cut back by 2 bases and J by 1 base. The CDR3 loop is CASSQPGTASYEQYF. The CDR3 nucleotides read TGCGCCAGCAGCCAACCAGGGACAGCATCCTACGAGCAGTACTTC.

V is TRBV7-6 and J is TRBJ2-7; 7 bases are a match to TRBD1. This CDR3 has 15 amino acids. V was clipped by 1 base and J by 1 base; unmatched bases: 4. CDR1 and CDR2 from the germline V gene are SGHVS and FNYEAQ. The CDR3 coding sequence is TGTGCCAGCAGCTTAGGAGGGACAGAGTCCTACGAGCAGTACTTC. Translating it yields CASSLGGTESYEQYF.

The V call is TRBV20-1, the J call TRBJ2-7, with 9 bases aligning to TRBD1. CDR1 and CDR2 from the germline V gene are DFQATT and SNEGSKA (reference sequence). The V segment lost 1 base and the J segment 6 bases; nucleotides outside the gene matches: 1. The CDR3 is made up of 12 amino acids. The CDR3 DNA is TGCAGTGCTAGAGGGACAGGGGCCGAGCAGTACTTC. It translates to CSARGTGAEQYF.

The chain is built from TRBV20-1 and TRBJ2-3; perhaps D is TRBD1 or TRBD2 (5 bases each). The CDR3 has 16 residues. Germline V gives CDR1 DFQATT, CDR2 SNEGSKA (reference sequence). The V end lost 2 bases, the J end lost 6 bases, and 21 bases lay between the germline ends. The CDR3 DNA reads TGCAGTGCTAGAAACGGAGACTGGGGACCCAGGGATACGCAGTATTTT. It encodes CSARNGDWGPRDTQYF.

The chain has TRBV4-3 and TRBJ2-3; D possibly uses TRBD1 or TRBD2 (7 bases each). CDR1 LGHNA and CDR2 YSLEER come from the germline V gene. Deletions cut 0 bases from V and 2 bases from J, with 15 bases between. The CDR3 is 17 residues long. The CDR3 nucleotides read TGCGCCAGCAGCCAAGATCAGAGGGAGGGGGCCACAGATACGCAGTATTTT. It codes for CASSQDQREGATDTQYF.

The gene calls are TRBV7-9 and TRBJ1-4; no definite D call. Germline V gene lookup returns CDR1 SEHNR and CDR2 FQNEAQ (reference sequence). V was pared by 1 base and J by 8 bases, with 8 bases between. The CDR3 is 13 residues long. CDR3 in DNA: TGTGCCAGCAGCTTAGTGGACGGCGAAAAACTGTTTTTT. Translated: CASSLVDGEKLFF. Full variable domain (rest looked up from reference TRBV7-9 and TRBJ1-4): DTGVSQNPRHKITKRGQNVTFRCDPISEHNRLYWYRQTLGQGPEFLTYFQNEAQLEKSRLLSDRFSAERPKGSFSTLEIQRTEQGDSAMYLCASSLVDGEKLFFGSGTQLSVL.

The V gene is TRBV6-2 or TRBV6-3, the J gene TRBJ1-5; a weak D match, TRBD1 (6 bases). Germline CDR1 and CDR2: MNHEY and SVGEGT. The germline V and J ends were trimmed by 5 bases and 7 bases, with 12 bases remaining between them. The CDR3 extends over 13 amino acids. The CDR3 here is CASSTGPRQPQHF. Here the CDR3 DNA reads TGTGCCAGCAGTACAGGGCCCAGGCAGCCCCAGCATTTT.

This clonotype was seen only a few times. The rearrangement links TRBV6-2 or TRBV6-3 to TRBJ2-1; weak D call: TRBD2 (6 bases). The length of the CDR3 is 15 residues. In germline, CDR1 is MNHEY, CDR2 SVGEGT. V was clipped by 6 bases and J by 0 bases, with 12 bases between them. The CDR3 protein is CASSRSGVSYNEQFF. The CDR3 nucleotides are TGTGCCAGCAGCCGATCGGGGGTCTCCTACAATGAGCAGTTCTTC.

The chain joins TRBV6-1 to TRBJ1-4; D is unresolved. Germline V gene sequence: CDR1 MNHNS, CDR2 SASEGT. The CDR3 covers 14 residues. The V and J ends lost 2 bases and 11 bases respectively, with 15 bases between them. CDR3 bases: TGTGCCAGCAGTGAAATAGTCGGTTGGCTTAAACTGTTTTTT. It is translated as CASSEIVGWLKLFF.

This clonotype was counted only a few times. V and J are TRBV7-8 and TRBJ2-3; 9 bases map to TRBD1. Trimming at V came to 4 bases and at J to 4 bases, leaving 6 bases not matched to a gene. Looked up from germline, CDR1 is SGHVS and CDR2 is FQNEAQ. The CDR3 totals 15 residues. Here the CDR3 DNA reads TGTGCCAGCAGCTCACGGGACAGGGAAGCAGATACGCAGTATTTT. It encodes CASSSRDREADTQYF. The full variable domain, rest sourced from reference TRBV7-8 and TRBJ2-3, is GAGVSQSPRYKVAKRGQDVALRCDPISGHVSLFWYQQALGQGPEFLTYFQNEAQLDKSGLPSDRFFAERPEGSVSTLKIQRTQQEDSAVYLCASSSRDREADTQYFGPGTRLTVL.